A selection of T cell receptor beta chains follows, all from one sample in a study of CD8+CD57+ T cells in acquired aplastic anemia. MiXCR, applied by TCRdb to the reads, yields one record per CDR3 protein. The sample records roughly 420,000 distinct CDR3 sequences, 65% to 80% being singletons. The sequencing sample was made of sorted CD4+, CD8+, or CD8+CD57+ T cells (not recorded which) from PBMCs. These receptors were obtained from a human donor in good health, serving as a control. The CDR3 runs from the conserved cysteine through the conserved F or W. Fields, in order: D gene, J gene, clone size, V gene, CDR3 protein, CDR3 DNA. The D gene is left open where the match is weak. Size values are once, few and many counts, or a class for expanded clones, and some rows have none.

NA	TRBJ1-2	NA	TRBV14	CASSHSLNYGYTF	TGTGCCAGCAGCCATTCTCTAAACTATGGCTACACCTTC
NA	TRBJ2-3	NA	TRBV6-2/TRBV6-3	CASSRTELDTQYF	TGTGCCAGCAGTCGAACAGAGTTGGATACGCAGTATTTT
NA	TRBJ1-5	NA	TRBV9	CATSGRISDQSQDF	TGTGCCACCAGCGGACGGATCAGCGATCAGTCCCAGGATTTT
NA	TRBJ2-3	once	TRBV2	CASSERVLAYTFGTQYF	NA
NA	TRBJ2-5	NA	TRBV7-3	CASSQDQETQYF	TGTGCCAGCAGCCAAGACCAAGAGACCCAGTACTTC
NA	TRBJ2-7	many	TRBV6-2/TRBV6-3	CASTNSPAPIYEQYF	TGTGCCAGCACCAATTCTCCTGCTCCTATATACGAGCAGTACTTC
NA	TRBJ2-1	NA	TRBV10-3	CAIKRTDNEQFF	TGTGCCATCAAGAGGACTGATAATGAGCAGTTCTTC
NA	TRBJ1-1	many	TRBV7-2	CASSPTNDGTEAFF	TGTGCCAGCAGCCCGACAAACGACGGCACTGAAGCTTTCTTT
TRBD2	TRBJ2-1	NA	TRBV7-2	CASSELAGGYGTQFF	TGTGCCAGCAGTGAATTAGCGGGGGGATATGGGACCCAGTTCTTC
NA	TRBJ1-6	many	TRBV20-1	CSARDRQDNSPLHF	TGCAGTGCTAGAGATCGACAGGACAATTCACCCCTCCACTTT
NA	TRBJ2-1	NA	TRBV5-1	CASSQEEREAFF	TGCGCTAGCAGCCAAGAGGAAAGGGAGGCGTTCTTC
NA	TRBJ1-2	once	TRBV9	CASSLQLPPHIHTF	TGTGCCAGCAGCTTACAACTACCTCCACATATCCACACCTTC
NA	TRBJ1-4	NA	TRBV10-3	CAISGSGERLFF	TGCGCCATCAGTGGATCGGGCGAAAGACTGTTTTTT
NA	TRBJ1-5	NA	TRBV7-2	CASSLSVGGGNKPQHF	TGTGCCAGCAGTTTATCGGTAGGAGGAGGCAATAAACCACAGCATTTT
NA	TRBJ1-2	many	TRBV4-2	CASSQVGGTTWGYTF	TGTGCCAGCAGCCAAGTTGGGGGGACGACGTGGGGCTACACCTTC
TRBD1	TRBJ2-7	NA	TRBV20-1	CSARVGTEQNF	TGCAGTGCTAGAGTTGGGACAGAACAGAACTTC
NA	TRBJ2-2	NA	TRBV7-8	CASSVTGRANTGELFF	TGTGCCAGCAGCGTAACTGGGCGGGCGAACACCGGGGAGCTGTTTTTT
NA	TRBJ1-1	NA	TRBV7-9	CASSLAGSDGTPLFF	TGTGCCAGCAGCCTAGCCGGGAGCGACGGCACACCCCTCTTCTTT
NA	TRBJ1-6	few	TRBV4-1	CASSQGSGSPLHF	TGCGCCAGCAGCCAAGGTTCGGGTTCACCCCTCCACTTT
NA	TRBJ1-3	NA	TRBV19	CASRMNGGNTIYF	TGTGCCAGTAGGATGAACGGCGGAAACACCATATATTTT
NA	TRBJ2-1	NA	TRBV7-2	CAGSTDNKHDQLF	TGTGCCGGCAGCACGGACAACAAGCATGATCAGCTCTTC
NA	TRBJ1-5	NA	TRBV19	CASSILTPTEDQPQHF	TGTGCCAGTAGTATTCTCACGCCGACGGAGGATCAGCCCCAGCATTTT
NA	TRBJ2-3	NA	TRBV5-1	CASSLDGIDTQYF	TGCGCCAGCAGCTTGGACGGCATAGATACGCAGTATTTT
TRBD1	TRBJ2-3	NA	TRBV7-4	CASSPRDRVTDTQYF	TGTGCCAGCAGCCCCCGGGACAGGGTGACAGATACGCAGTATTTT
NA	TRBJ1-4	few	TRBV4-2	CASSQGSRRNEKLFF	TGTGCCAGCAGCCAAGGTTCCAGGAGAAATGAAAAACTGTTTTTT
TRBD2	TRBJ2-1	many	TRBV12-3/TRBV12-4	CASSPGLAGVPYNEQFF	TGTGCCAGCAGTCCGGGACTAGCGGGGGTTCCCTACAATGAGCAGTTCTTC
NA	TRBJ2-3	NA	TRBV12-3/TRBV12-4	CATRAREMVTDTQYF	TGTGCCACCCGGGCCAGGGAGATGGTAACAGATACGCAGTATTTT
TRBD1	TRBJ2-7	few	TRBV29-1	CSAGQGATYEQYF	TGCAGCGCAGGACAGGGGGCGACCTACGAGCAGTACTTC